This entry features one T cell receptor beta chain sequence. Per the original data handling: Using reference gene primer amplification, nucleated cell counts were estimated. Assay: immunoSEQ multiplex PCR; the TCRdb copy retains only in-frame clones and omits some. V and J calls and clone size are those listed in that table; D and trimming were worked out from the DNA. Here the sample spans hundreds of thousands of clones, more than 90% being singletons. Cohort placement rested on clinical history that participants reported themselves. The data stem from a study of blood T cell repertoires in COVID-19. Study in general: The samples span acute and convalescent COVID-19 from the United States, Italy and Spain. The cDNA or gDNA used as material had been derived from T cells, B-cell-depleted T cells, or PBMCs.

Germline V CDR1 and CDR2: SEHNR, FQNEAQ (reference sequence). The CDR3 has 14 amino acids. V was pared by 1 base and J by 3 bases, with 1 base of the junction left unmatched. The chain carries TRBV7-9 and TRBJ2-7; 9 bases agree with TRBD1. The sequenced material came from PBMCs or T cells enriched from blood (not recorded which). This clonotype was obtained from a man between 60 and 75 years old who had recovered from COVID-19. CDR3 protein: CASSLGDRDYEQYF. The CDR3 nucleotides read TGTGCCAGCAGCTTAGGGGACAGGGACTACGAGCAGTACTTC.